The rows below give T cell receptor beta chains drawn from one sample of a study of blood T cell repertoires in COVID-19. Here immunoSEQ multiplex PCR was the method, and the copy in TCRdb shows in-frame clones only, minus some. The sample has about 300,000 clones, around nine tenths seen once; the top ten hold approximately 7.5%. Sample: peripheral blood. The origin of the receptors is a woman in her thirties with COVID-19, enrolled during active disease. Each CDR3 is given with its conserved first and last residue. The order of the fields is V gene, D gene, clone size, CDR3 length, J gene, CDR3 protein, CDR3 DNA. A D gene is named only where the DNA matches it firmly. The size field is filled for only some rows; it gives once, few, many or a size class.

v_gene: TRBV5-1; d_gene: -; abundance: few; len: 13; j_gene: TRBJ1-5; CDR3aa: CASSLGQNQPQHF; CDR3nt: TGCGCCAGCAGCTTGGGGCAGAATCAGCCCCAGCATTTT
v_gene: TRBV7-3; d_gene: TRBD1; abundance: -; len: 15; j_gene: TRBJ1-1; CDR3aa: CASSQGQGLSTEAFF; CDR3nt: TGTGCCAGCAGCCAGGGACAGGGGTTGAGCACTGAAGCTTTCTTT
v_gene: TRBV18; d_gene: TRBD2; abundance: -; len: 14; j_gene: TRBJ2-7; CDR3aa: CASSRSGTPYEQYF; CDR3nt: TGTGCCAGCTCACGAAGCGGGACCCCATACGAGCAGTACTTC
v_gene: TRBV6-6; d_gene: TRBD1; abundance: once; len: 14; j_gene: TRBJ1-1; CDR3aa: CASSSGQGYTEAFF; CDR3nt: TGTGCCAGCAGTTCGGGACAGGGTTACACTGAAGCTTTCTTT
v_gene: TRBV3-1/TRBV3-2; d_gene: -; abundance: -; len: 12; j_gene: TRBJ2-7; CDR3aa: CASQGFNYEQYF; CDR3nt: TGTGCCAGCCAGGGCTTTAACTACGAGCAGTACTTC
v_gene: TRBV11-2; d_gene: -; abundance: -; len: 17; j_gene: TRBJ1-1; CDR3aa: CASSLATPDDTSPGAFF; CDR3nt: TGTGCCAGCAGCTTAGCGACGCCGGATGATACTTCCCCGGGAGCTTTCTTT
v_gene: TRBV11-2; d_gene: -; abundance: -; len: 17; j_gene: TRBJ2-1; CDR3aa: CASSLEVAVRSYNEQFF; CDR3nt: TGTGCCAGCAGCTTAGAGGTAGCGGTCCGGTCCTACAATGAGCAGTTCTTC
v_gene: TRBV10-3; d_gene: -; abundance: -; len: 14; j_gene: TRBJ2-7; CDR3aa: CAISEYRDGYEQYF; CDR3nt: TGTGCCATCAGTGAGTACAGGGACGGCTACGAGCAGTACTTC
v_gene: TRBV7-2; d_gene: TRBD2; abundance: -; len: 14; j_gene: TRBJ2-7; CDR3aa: CASSFYPGGYEQYF; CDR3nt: TGTGCCAGCAGCTTCTACCCGGGGGGATACGAGCAGTACTTC
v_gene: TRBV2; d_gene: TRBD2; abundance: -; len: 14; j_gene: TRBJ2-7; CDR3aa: CASSVASGSYEQYF; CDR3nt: TGTGCCAGCAGTGTTGCTAGCGGCTCCTACGAGCAGTACTTC
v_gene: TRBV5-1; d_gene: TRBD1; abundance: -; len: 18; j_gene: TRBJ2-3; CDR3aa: CASSLHRGQGLSLDTQYF; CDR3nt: TGCGCCAGCAGCTTACACCGTGGACAGGGGCTATCTCTGGATACGCAGTATTTT
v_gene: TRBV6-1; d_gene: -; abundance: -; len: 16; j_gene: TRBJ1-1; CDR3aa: CASSVPGLGWGTEAFF; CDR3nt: TGTGCCAGCAGTGTCCCAGGGTTGGGCTGGGGCACTGAAGCTTTCTTT
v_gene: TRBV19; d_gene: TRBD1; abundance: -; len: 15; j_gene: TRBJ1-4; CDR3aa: CASSTYDRGGEKLFF; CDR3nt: TGTGCCAGTAGTACCTACGACAGGGGTGGTGAAAAACTGTTTTTT
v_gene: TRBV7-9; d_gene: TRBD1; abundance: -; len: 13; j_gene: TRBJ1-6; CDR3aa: CASRDTGESPLHF; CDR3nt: TGTGCCAGCAGAGACACAGGGGAGTCACCCCTCCACTTT
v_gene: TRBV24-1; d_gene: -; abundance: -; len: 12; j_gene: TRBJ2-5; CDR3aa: CATSDFKKTQYF; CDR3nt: TGTGCCACCAGTGATTTTAAAAAGACCCAGTACTTC
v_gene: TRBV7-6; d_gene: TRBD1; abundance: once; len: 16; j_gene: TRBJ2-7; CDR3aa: CASSSREGQGSYEQYF; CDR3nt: TGTGCCAGCAGCTCCAGAGAGGGACAGGGGTCCTACGAGCAGTACTTC
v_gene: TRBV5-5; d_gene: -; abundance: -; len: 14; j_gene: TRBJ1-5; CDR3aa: CASSLGTPGQPQHF; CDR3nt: TGTGCCAGCAGCCTCGGGACTCCTGGCCAGCCCCAGCATTTT
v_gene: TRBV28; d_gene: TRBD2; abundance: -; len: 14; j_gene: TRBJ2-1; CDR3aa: CASSSRGLAGEQFF; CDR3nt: TGTGCCAGCAGTTCCCGCGGACTAGCCGGGGAGCAGTTCTTC
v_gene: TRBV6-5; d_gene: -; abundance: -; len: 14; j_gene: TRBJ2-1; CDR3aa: CASSYSRGSGEQFF; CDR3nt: TGTGCCAGCAGTTACTCCCGGGGTAGCGGCGAGCAGTTCTTC
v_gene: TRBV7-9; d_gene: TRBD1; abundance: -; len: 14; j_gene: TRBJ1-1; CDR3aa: CASSLGTGDTEAFF; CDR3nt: TGTGCCAGCAGCTTAGGGACAGGGGACACTGAAGCTTTCTTT
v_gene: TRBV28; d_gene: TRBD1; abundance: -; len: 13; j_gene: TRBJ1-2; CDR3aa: CASSPDRNYGYTF; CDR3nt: TGTGCCAGCAGTCCGGACAGGAACTATGGCTACACCTTC
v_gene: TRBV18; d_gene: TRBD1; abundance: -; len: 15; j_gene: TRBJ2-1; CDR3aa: CASSPGQGTYNEQFF; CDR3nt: TGTGCCAGCTCACCGGGACAGGGGACTTACAATGAGCAGTTCTTC
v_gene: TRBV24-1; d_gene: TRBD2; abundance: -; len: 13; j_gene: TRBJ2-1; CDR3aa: CATSDLTSDEQFF; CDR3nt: TGTGCCACCAGTGACCTTACTAGCGATGAGCAGTTCTTC
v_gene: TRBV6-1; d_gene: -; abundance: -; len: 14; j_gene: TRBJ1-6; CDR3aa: CASSEQGGDSPLHF; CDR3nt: TGTGCCAGCAGTGAACAGGGTGGGGATTCACCCCTCCACTTT
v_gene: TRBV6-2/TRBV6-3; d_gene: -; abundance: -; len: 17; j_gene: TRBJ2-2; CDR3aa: CASSYEVSSWETGELFF; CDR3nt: TGTGCCAGCAGTTACGAGGTCAGCTCCTGGGAGACCGGGGAGCTGTTTTTT
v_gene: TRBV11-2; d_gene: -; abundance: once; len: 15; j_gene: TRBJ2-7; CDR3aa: CASSLGTTNGYEQYF; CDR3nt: TGTGCCAGCAGCTTAGGGACAACGAACGGCTACGAGCAGTACTTC
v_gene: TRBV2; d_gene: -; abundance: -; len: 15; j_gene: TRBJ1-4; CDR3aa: CASSEVVPAREKLFF; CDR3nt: TGTGCCAGCAGTGAAGTTGTCCCTGCGAGGGAAAAACTGTTTTTT
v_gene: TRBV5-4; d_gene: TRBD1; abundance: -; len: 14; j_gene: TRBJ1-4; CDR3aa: CASSPGQGNEKLFF; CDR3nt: TGTGCCAGCAGCCCGGGACAGGGGAATGAAAAACTGTTTTTT
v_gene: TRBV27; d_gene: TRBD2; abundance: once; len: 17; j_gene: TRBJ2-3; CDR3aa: CASSSNPGLAATDTQYF; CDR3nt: TGTGCCAGCAGTTCCAACCCTGGACTAGCGGCCACAGATACGCAGTATTTT
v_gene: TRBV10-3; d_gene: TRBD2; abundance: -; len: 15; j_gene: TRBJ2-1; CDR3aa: CAISPGLAGANEQFF; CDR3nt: TGTGCCATCAGTCCGGGACTAGCGGGAGCGAATGAGCAGTTCTTC
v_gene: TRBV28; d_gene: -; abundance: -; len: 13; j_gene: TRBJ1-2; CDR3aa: CASSLRDGRGYTF; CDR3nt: TGTGCCAGCAGCCTCAGGGATGGCCGTGGCTACACCTTC
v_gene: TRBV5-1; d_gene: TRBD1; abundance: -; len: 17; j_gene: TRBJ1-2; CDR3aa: CASSLVLGGQGRYGYTF; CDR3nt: TGCGCCAGCAGCTTGGTTCTCGGGGGACAGGGACGTTATGGCTACACCTTC
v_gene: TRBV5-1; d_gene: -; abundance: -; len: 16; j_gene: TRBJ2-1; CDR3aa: CASSLAAGIPYNEQFF; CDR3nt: TGCGCCAGCAGCTTGGCCGCCGGGATTCCCTACAATGAGCAGTTCTTC
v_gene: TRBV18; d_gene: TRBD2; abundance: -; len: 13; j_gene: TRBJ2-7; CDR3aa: CASSGAGTSGRDF; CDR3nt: TGTGCCAGCTCAGGGGCCGGGACTAGCGGACGGGACTTC
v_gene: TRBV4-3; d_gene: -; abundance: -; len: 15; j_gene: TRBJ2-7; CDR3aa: CASSQDWRGSYEQYF; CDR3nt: TGCGCCAGCAGCCAAGATTGGCGGGGTTCCTACGAGCAGTACTTC
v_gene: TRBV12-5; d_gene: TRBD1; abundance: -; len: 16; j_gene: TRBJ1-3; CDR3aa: CASGLASGQGGNTIYF; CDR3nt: TGTGCTAGTGGTTTAGCCTCGGGACAGGGAGGAAACACCATATATTTT
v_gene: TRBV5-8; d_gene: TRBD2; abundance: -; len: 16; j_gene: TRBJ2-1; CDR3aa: CASTPEREGRLNEQFF; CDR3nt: TGTGCCAGCACCCCAGAGCGGGAGGGCCGTCTGAATGAGCAGTTCTTC